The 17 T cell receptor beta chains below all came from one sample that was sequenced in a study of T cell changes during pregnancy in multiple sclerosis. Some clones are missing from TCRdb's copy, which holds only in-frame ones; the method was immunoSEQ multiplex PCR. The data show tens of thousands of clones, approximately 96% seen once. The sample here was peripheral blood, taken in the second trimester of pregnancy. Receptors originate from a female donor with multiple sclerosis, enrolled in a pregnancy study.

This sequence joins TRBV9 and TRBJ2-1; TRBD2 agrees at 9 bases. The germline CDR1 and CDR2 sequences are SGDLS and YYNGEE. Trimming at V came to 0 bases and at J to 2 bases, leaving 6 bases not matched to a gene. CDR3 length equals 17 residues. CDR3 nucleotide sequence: TGTGCCAGCAGCGTAGCCTGGCGGGAGGGTACCTACAATGAGCAGTTCTTC. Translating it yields CASSVAWREGTYNEQFF.

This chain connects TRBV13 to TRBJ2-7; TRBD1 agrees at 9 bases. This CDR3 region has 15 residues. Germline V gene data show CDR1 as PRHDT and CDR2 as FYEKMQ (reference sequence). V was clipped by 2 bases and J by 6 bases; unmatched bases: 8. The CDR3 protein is CASSLTRTGVGEQYF. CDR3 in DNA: TGTGCCAGCAGCTTAACCAGGACAGGGGTCGGCGAGCAGTACTTC.

CDR3 sequence reads: CASSPGTYSYEQYF. For the CDR3, the DNA is TGTGCCAGCTCACCCGGGACATATTCCTACGAGCAGTACTTC. The rearrangement links TRBV18 to TRBJ2-7, with a possible D match to TRBD1 (6 bases). Germline CDR1 reads KGHSH; CDR2 reads LQKENI. Trimming removed 3 bases at V and 1 base at J, with 10 bases between. The CDR3 contains 14 residues.

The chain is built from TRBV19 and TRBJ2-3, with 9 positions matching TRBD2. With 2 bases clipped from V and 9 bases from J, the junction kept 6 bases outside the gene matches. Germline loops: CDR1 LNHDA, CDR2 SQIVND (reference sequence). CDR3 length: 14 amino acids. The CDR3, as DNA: TGTGCCAGTAGTATACTCGCGGGGGGGGCAACGCAGTATTTT. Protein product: CASSILAGGATQYF. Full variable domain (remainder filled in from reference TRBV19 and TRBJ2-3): DGGITQSPKYLFRKEGQNVTLSCEQNLNHDAMYWYRQDPGQGLRLIYYSQIVNDFQKGDIAEGYSVSREKKESFPLTVTSAQKNPTAFYLCASSILAGGATQYFGPGTRLTVL.

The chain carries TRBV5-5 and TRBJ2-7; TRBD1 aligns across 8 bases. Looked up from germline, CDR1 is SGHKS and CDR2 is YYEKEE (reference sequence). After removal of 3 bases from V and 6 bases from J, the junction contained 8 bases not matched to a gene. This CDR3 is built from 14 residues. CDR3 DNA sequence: TGTGCCAGCAGCTCCGGACAGGGTGGCGGCGAGCAGTACTTC. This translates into CASSSGQGGGEQYF.

The CDR3 spells CASSILAGNYGYTF. CDR3 bases: TGTGCCAGTAGTATCCTCGCAGGGAACTATGGCTACACCTTC. J is TRBJ1-2 and V is TRBV19; TRBD1 is a possible D gene (5 bases). This CDR3 has 14 residues. The germline V gene encodes CDR1 LNHDA and CDR2 SQIVND (reference sequence). Trimming took 3 bases from V and 2 from J, leaving 10 bases between them.

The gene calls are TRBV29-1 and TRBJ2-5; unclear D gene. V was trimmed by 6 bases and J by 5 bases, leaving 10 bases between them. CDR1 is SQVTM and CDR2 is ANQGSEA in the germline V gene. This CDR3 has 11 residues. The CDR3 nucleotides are TGCAGCGTGGGTCAGGTTGAGACCCAGTACTTC. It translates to CSVGQVETQYF.

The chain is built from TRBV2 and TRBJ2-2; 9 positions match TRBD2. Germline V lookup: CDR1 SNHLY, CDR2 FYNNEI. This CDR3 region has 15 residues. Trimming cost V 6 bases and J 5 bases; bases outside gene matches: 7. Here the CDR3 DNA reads TGTGCCAGCAGCTTTAGCGGGAGAGAGACCGGGGAGCTGTTTTTT. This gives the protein CASSFSGRETGELFF.

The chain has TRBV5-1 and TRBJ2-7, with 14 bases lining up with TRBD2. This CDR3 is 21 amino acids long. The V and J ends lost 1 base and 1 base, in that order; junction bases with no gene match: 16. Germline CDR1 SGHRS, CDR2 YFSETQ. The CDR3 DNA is TGCGCCAGCAGCTTGTGGCACGGACTAGCGGGGGGCTCAATGGTGTCCTACGAGCAGTACTTC. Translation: CASSLWHGLAGGSMVSYEQYF. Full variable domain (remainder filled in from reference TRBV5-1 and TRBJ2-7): KAGVTQTPRYLIKTRGQQVTLSCSPISGHRSVSWYQQTPGQGLQFLFEYFSETQRNKGNFPGRFSGRQFSNSRSEMNVSTLELGDSALYLCASSLWHGLAGGSMVSYEQYFGPGTRLTVT.

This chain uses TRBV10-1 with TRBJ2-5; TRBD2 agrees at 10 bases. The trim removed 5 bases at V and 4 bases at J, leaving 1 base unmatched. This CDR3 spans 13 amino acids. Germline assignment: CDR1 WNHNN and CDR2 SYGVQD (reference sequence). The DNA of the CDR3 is TGCGCCAGCAGTAGACTAGCGGGAGAGACCCAGTACTTC. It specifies CASSRLAGETQYF.

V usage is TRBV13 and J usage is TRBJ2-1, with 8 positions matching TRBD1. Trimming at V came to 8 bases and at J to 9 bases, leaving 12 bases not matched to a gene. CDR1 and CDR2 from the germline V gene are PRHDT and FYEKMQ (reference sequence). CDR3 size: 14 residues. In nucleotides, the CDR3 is TGTGCCAGCGGCCGGACAGGGCGGATCGGTGAGCAGTTCTTC. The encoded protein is CASGRTGRIGEQFF.

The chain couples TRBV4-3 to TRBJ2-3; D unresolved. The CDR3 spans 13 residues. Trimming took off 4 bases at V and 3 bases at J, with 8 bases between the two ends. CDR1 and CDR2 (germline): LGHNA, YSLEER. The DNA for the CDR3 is TGCGCCAGCAGCCTTACAGTAACAGATACGCAGTATTTT. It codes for CASSLTVTDTQYF.

The CDR3 DNA sequence: TGTGCCAGCAGTCCGGGTCTCTACGAGCAGTACTTC. Translation gives CASSPGLYEQYF. The V gene is TRBV27, the J gene TRBJ2-7, with unresolved D. The CDR3 totals 12 residues. Germline loops: CDR1 MNHEY, CDR2 SMNVEV (reference sequence). Trimming left V 5 bases short and J 3 bases short, with 8 bases between.

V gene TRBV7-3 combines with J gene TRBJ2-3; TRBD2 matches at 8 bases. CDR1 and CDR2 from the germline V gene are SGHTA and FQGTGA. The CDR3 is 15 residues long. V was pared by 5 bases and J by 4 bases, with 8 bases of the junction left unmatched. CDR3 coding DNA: TGTGCCAGCAGCGAGGCTGGCGGGGGGTCAGATACGCAGTATTTT. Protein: CASSEAGGGSDTQYF.

CDR3 residues: CASIRHADRGYGYTF. CDR3 in DNA: TGTGCCAGTATCCGCCACGCCGACAGGGGCTATGGCTACACCTTC. The genes are TRBV19 and TRBJ1-2, with 8 positions matching TRBD1. The CDR3 runs to 15 residues. V lost 7 bases, J lost 4 bases, and 11 bases stayed unmatched. In germline, CDR1 is LNHDA, CDR2 SQIVND (reference sequence).

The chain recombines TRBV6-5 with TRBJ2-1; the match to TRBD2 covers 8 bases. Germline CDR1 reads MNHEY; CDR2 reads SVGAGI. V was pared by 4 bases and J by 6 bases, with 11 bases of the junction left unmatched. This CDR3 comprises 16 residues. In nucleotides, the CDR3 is TGTGCCAGCAGTTCGCCCCACCGGGAGGGGGTCAATGAGCAGTTCTTC. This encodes CASSSPHREGVNEQFF.

The CDR3, as DNA: TGTGCCAGCAGCTCCAATCCGGGCAGGGGCCTCTACAATGAGCAGTTCTTC. Its protein product is CASSSNPGRGLYNEQFF. The chain recombines TRBV7-3 with TRBJ2-1; tentative D call: TRBD1 (6 bases). With 4 bases removed from V and 3 bases from J, the gap between germline ends came to 19 bases. Per the germline V gene, CDR1 is SGHTA and CDR2 is FQGTGA. This CDR3 contains 17 residues.